The 10 T cell receptor beta chains listed next were all sequenced from one sample in a study of blood T cell repertoires in COVID-19. Assay: immunoSEQ multiplex PCR; the TCRdb copy retains only in-frame clones and omits some. This table holds a few hundred thousand clones, 80% to 90% found once. Sequencing was done on a sample of peripheral blood. The receptors were sampled from a woman of 80 years or more with active or convalescent COVID-19.

The rearrangement uses TRBV9 and TRBJ1-2; 9 positions agree with TRBD1. Germline V gives CDR1 SGDLS, CDR2 YYNGEE. V trimming: 4 bases; J trimming: 3 bases; junction bases outside the gene matches: 7. The CDR3 runs 15 residues. CDR3 DNA: TGTGCCAGCAGCAAAAGGACAGGGGACTACTATGGCTACACCTTC. Translated: CASSKRTGDYYGYTF.

V gene TRBV7-9 combines with J gene TRBJ2-4; 9 bases are a match to TRBD2. The CDR3 is 16 amino acids. The V and J ends lost 6 bases and 1 base, in that order; junction bases with no gene match: 7. Germline CDR1 is SEHNR and CDR2 is FQNEAQ (reference sequence). CDR3: CASSSSGRNAKNIQYF. The CDR3 DNA reads TGTGCCAGCAGTTCCAGCGGGAGGAATGCCAAAAACATTCAGTACTTC.

V usage is TRBV4-1 and J usage is TRBJ2-2, with D possibly matching TRBD2 (5 bases). Trimming took off 1 base at V and 1 base at J, with 10 bases between the two ends. Germline V gene lookup returns CDR1 MGHRA and CDR2 YSYEKL. This CDR3 spans 16 amino acids. The CDR3 nucleotides read TGCGCCAGCAGCCAAGCCCCTACTAGGAACACCGGGGAGCTGTTTTTT. Protein product: CASSQAPTRNTGELFF.

A few counts support this clone. In DNA, the CDR3 is TGTGCCAGCAGCCCCCTAGCAAGAGGGATCGGCGAGCAGTACTTC. Translation gives CASSPLARGIGEQYF. This sequence joins TRBV9 and TRBJ2-7; possible D gene TRBD2, 5 bases. V was cut by 4 bases and J by 6 bases, with 20 bases left in between. The CDR3 totals 15 residues. CDR1 SGDLS and CDR2 YYNGEE come from the germline V gene.

Here the CDR3 DNA reads TGTGCCAGCAGTTACTCGAAGCCAGGGGTCCAGGGAAGCAATCAGCCCCAGCATTTT. Translating it yields CASSYSKPGVQGSNQPQHF. This chain uses TRBV6-2 or TRBV6-3 with TRBJ1-5; D is perhaps TRBD1 (6 bases). V was pared by 0 bases and J by 1 base, with 19 bases between. This CDR3 contains 19 residues. Germline V CDR1 and CDR2: MNHEY, SVGEGT.

This chain links TRBV9 with TRBJ2-1; D remains unclear. CDR3 length: 15 residues. V was trimmed by 0 bases and J by 7 bases, leaving 14 bases between them. Germline V gives CDR1 SGDLS, CDR2 YYNGEE. For the CDR3, the DNA is TGTGCCAGCAGCGTAGGCCCCTCCACCGCGAATGAGCAGTTCTTC. This translates into CASSVGPSTANEQFF.

This rearrangement joins TRBV5-6 to TRBJ2-7; 10 bases match TRBD2. Looked up from germline, CDR1 is SGHDT and CDR2 is YYEEEE. This CDR3 has 16 amino acids. Trimming cost V 2 bases and J 8 bases; bases outside gene matches: 13. CDR3 amino acids: CASSFRQTLAGKKQYF. CDR3 DNA: TGTGCCAGCAGCTTTCGCCAAACACTAGCGGGGAAGAAGCAGTACTTC. The variable domain in full, completed from reference TRBV5-6 and TRBJ2-7, reads DAGVTQSPTHLIKTRGQQVTLRCSPKSGHDTVSWYQQALGQGPQFIFQYYEEEERQRGNFPDRFSGHQFPNYSSELNVNALLLGDSALYLCASSFRQTLAGKKQYFGPGTRLTVT.

This chain links TRBV3-1 (or the pseudogene TRBV3-2) with TRBJ1-5, with D unresolved. Trimming left V 2 bases short and J 5 bases short, with 10 bases between. CDR1 is LGHDT, CDR2 YNNKEL, per germline (reference sequence). This CDR3 contains 14 residues. The DNA of the CDR3 is TGTGCCAGCAGCCAATCAAGGGAGGATCAGCCCCAGCATTTT. Residues: CASSQSREDQPQHF.

This clone came up once. V is TRBV9 and J is TRBJ2-5, with 10 bases that match TRBD2. V lost 4 bases, J lost 9 bases, and 9 bases stayed unmatched. The germline V gene encodes CDR1 SGDLS and CDR2 YYNGEE. The CDR3 extends over 14 amino acids. The DNA for the CDR3 is TGTGCCAGCAGCCCTGCGGCGAGCGGGGGGGCCCAGTACTTC. This sequence encodes CASSPAASGGAQYF.

This clone was detected only a few times. This chain uses TRBV7-3 with TRBJ2-1; 11 nucleotides line up with TRBD1. This CDR3 comprises 17 residues. Trimming at V came to 5 bases and at J to 6 bases, leaving 12 bases not matched to a gene. In germline, CDR1 is SGHTA, CDR2 FQGTGA. CDR3 residues: CASSPRTGGALGNEQFF. CDR3 coding DNA: TGTGCCAGCAGCCCCCGGACAGGGGGCGCCTTGGGCAATGAGCAGTTCTTC.